The present entry profiles one T cell receptor (beta chain) with its context. Only in-frame clones appear in the TCRdb table, and some are missing; sequencing was by immunoSEQ multiplex PCR. The table includes around 990,000 clones, roughly 77% detected once. The sample is drawn from a study of shared clonotypes between healthy human individuals. Sequenced sample: memory CD4+ T cells from PBMCs. This sample's subset: CD45RA-negative fraction. This TCR came from a man aged 18 to 30 in good health. Some clones in this sample may be carry-over from other donors' samples.

The CDR3 DNA follows: TGTGCCAGCAGCTTAGTAATTTCGGTGAACACTGAAGCTTTCTTT. Translating it yields CASSLVISVNTEAFF. The J gene is TRBJ1-1, the V gene TRBV7-2; D unresolved. Germline assignment: CDR1 SGHTA and CDR2 FQGNSA. V was clipped by 1 base and J by 0 bases, with 9 bases between them. The CDR3 runs to 15 residues.